Each of the 3 T cell receptor beta chains below was sequenced from the same sample in a study of shared T cell receptors in the human thymus. The data were produced by immunoSEQ multiplex PCR, yet TCRdb's version contains in-frame clones alone and is incomplete. The sample lists some 640,000 clones, approximately 89% occurring once. A further study also used this sample, focusing on human thymus T cells.

Material for sequencing was thymocytes. The receptors come from a boy under two years old with a congenital heart defect.

The genes are TRBV30 and TRBJ2-6, with no clear D. CDR1 is GTSNPN, CDR2 SVGIG, per germline (reference sequence). The CDR3 loop spans 18 amino acids. Trimming removed 0 bases at V and 0 bases at J, with 15 bases between. The CDR3 bases are TGTGCCTGGAGTGTATCGTGGCAGGTTCGCTCTGGGGCCAACGTCCTGACTTTC. Protein sequence: CAWSVSWQVRSGANVLTF.

Only a few counts were recorded for this clone. The rearrangement uses TRBV10-3 and TRBJ1-3; 7 nucleotides align to TRBD1. This CDR3 comprises 16 residues. The V and J ends lost 7 bases and 1 base, in that order; junction bases with no gene match: 10. Germline V CDR1 and CDR2: ENHRY, SYGVKD. The chain's CDR3 is CAITQSQGESGNTIYF. The CDR3 coding sequence is TGTGCCATCACCCAGAGCCAGGGGGAATCTGGAAACACCATATATTTT.

J is TRBJ1-2 and V is TRBV4-1; D may be TRBD1 (5 bases). The CDR3 is made up of 15 amino acids. The V end lost 3 bases, the J end lost 4 bases, and 15 bases lay between the germline ends. Germline V lookup: CDR1 MGHRA, CDR2 YSYEKL. CDR3 loop: CASSHRTQGGYGYTF. CDR3 in DNA: TGCGCCAGCAGCCACCGAACCCAGGGCGGCTATGGCTACACCTTC.